This record looks at one T cell receptor (beta chain) sequence and its context. Authors' data handling: Reference gene primer amplification gave nucleated cell count estimates. TCRdb's copy holds only in-frame clones and misses some; the assay was immunoSEQ multiplex PCR. V and J calls and clone size come straight from that table; D and trimming were deduced from the DNA. The table records 93,000 or so clones, 84% of them present only once. The CDR3 sequence is 15 residues long. The V gene end was trimmed by 5 bases and the J gene end by 9 bases; junction bases not matched to a gene: 12. Germline CDR1 KGHDR, CDR2 SFDVKD. This entry belongs to a study of blood T cell repertoires in COVID-19. Study details: The United States, Italy and Spain supplied acute and convalescent COVID-19 samples. PBMCs, B-cell-depleted T cells, or T cells were the source of the cDNA or gDNA that made up the material.

Source material: peripheral blood. J is TRBJ2-1 and V is TRBV24-1; 7 nucleotides align to TRBD2. The clonotype was recovered from a human donor in a cohort sampled during active or convalescent COVID-19. The CDR3 coding sequence is TGTGCCACCAGTGGTTCAAGGTCTAGCGGAGCTGAGCAGTTCTTC. This sequence encodes CATSGSRSSGAEQFF.